The following is a T cell receptor (beta chain) sequence with its context. V shed 4 bases and J 3 bases; nucleotides not matched to a gene: 8. This CDR3 spans 16 amino acids. CDR1 and CDR2 (germline): SGHNT, YYREEE (reference sequence). The data stem from a study of control samples from healthy donors and cancer patients. The protocol was immunoSEQ multiplex PCR, while the TCRdb copy is restricted to in-frame clones and leaves out a portion. The sample lists about 120,000 clones, about 95% occurring once. The receptor's source is a man aged 25-40 years in good health. The chain carries TRBV5-4 and TRBJ2-1; TRBD1 matches at 9 bases. Sequenced sample: blood. CDR3 DNA sequence: TGTGCCAGCAGCACCCGGACAGGGGACGGCTACAATGAGCAGTTCTTC. It encodes CASSTRTGDGYNEQFF.